The sequence of this T cell receptor (beta chain) was determined in a study of OX40 agonist ivuxolimab in advanced cancers. Findings and limits, study-wide: A proportion of nonresponders additionally exhibited low normalized T-cell clonal expansion.

Clones were read by immunoSEQ multiplex PCR, and TCRdb kept only the in-frame ones, dropping some. Of approximately 89,000 clones listed, 70% to 90% are singletons. Comment on this clone: Its antigen is not identified.

V was cut by 1 base and J by 0 bases, with 3 bases left in between. The germline V gene encodes CDR1 LNHNV and CDR2 YYDKDF (reference sequence). CDR3 size: 14 residues. The J gene is TRBJ1-4, the V gene TRBV15; D call uncertain. This material consisted of CD4+ or CD8+ T cells sorted from blood, taken in a trial of the OX40 agonist ivuxolimab. The source of this sequence is an adult with an advanced solid tumor such as melanoma, head and neck, liver or kidney cancer. This CDR3 is CATSRGPTNEKLFF. The DNA for the CDR3 is TGTGCCACCAGCAGAGGGCCAACTAATGAAAAACTGTTTTTT.